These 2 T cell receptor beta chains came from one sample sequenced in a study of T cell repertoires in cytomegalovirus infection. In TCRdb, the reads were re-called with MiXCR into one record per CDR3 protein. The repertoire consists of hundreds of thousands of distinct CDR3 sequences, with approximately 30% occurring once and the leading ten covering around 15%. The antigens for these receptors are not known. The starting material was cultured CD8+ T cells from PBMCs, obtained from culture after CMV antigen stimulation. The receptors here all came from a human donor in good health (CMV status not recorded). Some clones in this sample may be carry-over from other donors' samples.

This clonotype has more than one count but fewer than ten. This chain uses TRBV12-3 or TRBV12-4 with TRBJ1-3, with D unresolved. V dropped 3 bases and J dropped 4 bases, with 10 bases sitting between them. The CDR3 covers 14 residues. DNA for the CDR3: TGTGCCAGCAGTTTGGTTATCACAGGAAACACCATATATTTT. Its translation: CASSLVITGNTIYF.

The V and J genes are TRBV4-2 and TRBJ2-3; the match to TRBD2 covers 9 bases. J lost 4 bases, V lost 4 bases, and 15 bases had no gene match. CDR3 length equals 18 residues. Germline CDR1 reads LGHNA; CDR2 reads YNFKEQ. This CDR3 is CASSPLDGTSSGADTQYF. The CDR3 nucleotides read TGTGCCAGCAGCCCCTTAGACGGGACTAGCAGTGGGGCAGATACGCAGTATTTT.